This T cell receptor beta chain appears in the sequencing data of a study of molecular identifiers for immune sequencing clone quantification. Study outcomes and limitations: A shared barcode on identical TCR molecules could lead to underestimated sizes for highly expanded clones. Detection of one spiked Jurkat cell's TCR RNA reportedly worked in about a million naive cells. For effector cells, clones above 20 RNA copies held over 97% of molecules; for naive cells, under 1%.

TCRdb reprocessed the PCR reads via MiXCR and lists one record per CDR3 protein. This sample carries some 320,000 distinct CDR3 sequences, around 21% of them seen once, and the ten largest clones take 0.75% to 0.85%. This clonotype was seen a handful of times. Its antigen is undetermined. Germline-derived CDR1 and CDR2 are SGHVS and FQNEAQ. With 2 bases removed from V and 5 bases from J, the gap between germline ends came to 10 bases. This CDR3 has 14 residues. The sequenced sample was naive CD8+ T cells from blood, with Jurkat cell RNA spiked in. Indicated subset: FACS-sorted CD8+CD4-CCR7+CD45RA+ naive T cells. The chain uses TRBV7-8 and TRBJ1-5; D is perhaps TRBD1 (5 bases). The clonotype comes from a human donor in good health. Some libraries in this study had Jurkat cell RNA spiked in. This chain's CDR3 is CASSLWGGDQPQHF. CDR3 DNA sequence: TGTGCCAGCAGCTTATGGGGCGGTGATCAGCCCCAGCATTTT.